Shown below are 20 T cell receptor beta chains from a single sample sequenced in a study of regulatory T cells in long-lasting Graves disease. Investigators prepared the TCR beta libraries by applying iRepertoire HTBI primers and Arm-PCR of CDR3 regions. In TCRdb, the multiplex PCR reads were re-called with MiXCR into one record per CDR3 protein. The sample lists hundreds of thousands of distinct CDR3 sequences, about 16% seen once, with about 12% in the top ten. Time point denoted: newly diagnosed GD, antithyroid drugs for less than 3 months. PBMCs were the source of the RNA used for TCR sequencing. Separately, the same data were catalogued under a study of T cells in Graves' hyperthyroidism and ophthalmopathy.

The sample here was peripheral blood mononuclear cells (PBMCs), taken at new diagnosis, from a patient treated with antithyroid drugs. These receptors were collected from a man aged 18 to 29 with Graves disease.

The sample holds many counts of this clonotype. The chain links TRBV11-3 to TRBJ2-2; TRBD2 agrees at 11 bases. This CDR3 has 16 amino acids. The germline V gene has CDR1 SGHNT and CDR2 YENEEA. V shed 5 bases, J shed 3 bases, and the junction held 5 bases outside the gene matches. CDR3 nucleotide sequence: TGTGCCAGCAGCCCCGGGACTAGCGGACACACCGGGGAGCTGTTTTTT. This codes for CASSPGTSGHTGELFF. Full variable domain (outside the CDR3, taken from reference TRBV11-3 and TRBJ2-2): EAGVVQSPRYKIIEKKQPVAFWCNPISGHNTLYWYLQNLGQGPELLIRYENEEAVDDSQLPKDRFSAERLKGVDSTLKIQPAELGDSAVYLCASSPGTSGHTGELFFGEGSRLTVL.

This clonotype showed up many times. V gene TRBV28 combines with J gene TRBJ2-1; TRBD2 matches at 9 bases. Germline values: CDR1 MDHEN, CDR2 SYDVKM. V lost 2 bases, J lost 9 bases, and 8 bases stayed unmatched. The CDR3 is 15 amino acids. The CDR3 here is CASSLRREGLGEQFF. The CDR3 DNA is TGTGCCAGCAGTTTACGGCGGGAGGGCCTGGGTGAGCAGTTCTTC.

This clonotype was detected a few times. The chain combines TRBV7-3 with TRBJ2-1, with D tentatively TRBD1 or TRBD2 (5 bases each). Germline assignment: CDR1 SGHTA and CDR2 FQGTGA. The CDR3 has 14 amino acids. Trimming cost V 2 bases and J 7 bases, with 12 bases left between them. The DNA for the CDR3 is TGTGCCAGCAGCTTATCGCCGGGGCAGAATGAGCAGTTCTTC. Translation: CASSLSPGQNEQFF.

This clonotype was observed many times. The rearrangement links TRBV7-8 to TRBJ2-1; D unclear. The CDR3 runs 13 residues. Trimming removed 0 bases at V and 7 bases at J, with 7 bases between. Germline CDR1 is SGHVS and CDR2 is FQNEAQ. The DNA of the CDR3 is TGTGCCAGCAGCTTAGCGCAAGTGAATGAGCAGTTCTTC. Its protein product is CASSLAQVNEQFF. Full variable domain (remainder filled in from reference TRBV7-8 and TRBJ2-1): GAGVSQSPRYKVAKRGQDVALRCDPISGHVSLFWYQQALGQGPEFLTYFQNEAQLDKSGLPSDRFFAERPEGSVSTLKIQRTQQEDSAVYLCASSLAQVNEQFFGPGTRLTVL.

This clonotype showed up many times. CDR3: CASSSGLGGTGELFF. DNA of the CDR3: TGCGCCAGCAGTTCGGGACTAGGAGGCACCGGGGAGCTGTTTTTT. This chain joins TRBV10-1 and TRBJ2-2; 8 positions agree with TRBD2. The V gene end was trimmed by 5 bases and the J gene end by 4 bases; junction bases not matched to a gene: 6. Germline V gene lookup returns CDR1 WNHNN and CDR2 SYGVQD (reference sequence). CDR3 size: 15 residues.

This clonotype was seen only a few times. This could be a read error, since a much larger clone is one nucleotide away. The chain recombines TRBV6-5 with TRBJ2-3, with TRBD2 matching over 9 bases. This CDR3 is built from 17 residues. Per germline, CDR1 MNHEY and CDR2 SVGAGI. CDR3 protein: CAGSWAGGSLGTDTQYF. The CDR3 nucleotides are TGTGCCGGCAGTTGGGCGGGAGGGTCCCTCGGCACAGATACGCAGTATTTT.

This clonotype came up many times. V and J are TRBV7-2 and TRBJ2-7, with no clear D. The V and J ends lost 1 base and 6 bases respectively, with 7 bases between them. This CDR3 comprises 12 residues. The germline V gene has CDR1 SGHTA and CDR2 FQGNSA. The CDR3 protein is CASSLVGFEQYF. CDR3 sequence (DNA): TGTGCCAGCAGCTTAGTTGGTTTCGAGCAGTACTTC.

V usage is TRBV20-1 and J usage is TRBJ2-7; 11 bases fit TRBD2. The CDR3 extends over 15 amino acids. V lost 3 bases and J lost 6; bases outside the gene matches: 10. Germline values: CDR1 DFQATT, CDR2 SNEGSKA (reference sequence). The CDR3 region has the DNA TGCAGTGCTAGTAGGCTAGCGGGAGGTCTAGGCGAGCAGTACTTC. Residues: CSASRLAGGLGEQYF.

This clonotype was recorded many times. The chain uses TRBV29-1 and TRBJ1-1, with 9 bases aligning to TRBD1. This CDR3 is 13 amino acids long. J was trimmed by 7 bases and V by 5 bases; bases with no gene match: 8. The germline gives CDR1 SQVTM, CDR2 ANQGSEA. The CDR3 protein is CSVNRGREGEAFF. The CDR3 DNA follows: TGCAGCGTTAACAGGGGGCGGGAGGGTGAAGCTTTCTTT.

This clonotype has a handful of counts. The gene calls are TRBV7-3 and TRBJ1-3; D uncertain. The V and J ends lost 6 bases and 1 base respectively, with 13 bases between them. CDR1 SGHTA and CDR2 FQGTGA come from the germline V gene. This CDR3 contains 15 residues. DNA for the CDR3: TGTGCCAGCAGTCGGAGTCCGGAGTCTGGAAACACCATATATTTT. It yields the protein CASSRSPESGNTIYF.

This clonotype was observed many times. The chain employs TRBV12-5 and TRBJ2-3; D possibly corresponds to TRBD2 (5 bases). The CDR3 runs 16 residues. The V end lost 0 bases, the J end lost 4 bases, and 14 bases lay between the germline ends. Per germline, CDR1 LGHNT and CDR2 FRNRAP. The CDR3 DNA reads as TGTGCTAGTGGTTTGGTACTCGGCGGGTATCCAGATACGCAGTATTTT. Translation: CASGLVLGGYPDTQYF.

This clonotype was observed at least ten times. This chain uses TRBV18 with TRBJ2-4; D unresolved. With 3 bases removed from V and 7 bases from J, the gap between germline ends came to 10 bases. Germline CDR1 is KGHSH and CDR2 is LQKENI. The CDR3 runs 13 residues. The CDR3 protein is CASSPQTGNIQYF. For the CDR3, the DNA is TGTGCCAGCTCACCCCAGACCGGGAACATTCAGTACTTC.

This clonotype was detected ten times or more. The chain has TRBV7-8 and TRBJ1-4, with D perhaps TRBD1 (5 bases). CDR1 SGHVS and CDR2 FQNEAQ come from the germline V gene. CDR3 length: 16 amino acids. Trimming left V 3 bases short and J 3 bases short, with 14 bases between. CDR3 protein: CASSLGGESPNEKLFF. The CDR3 coding sequence is TGTGCCAGCAGCTTGGGGGGGGAGTCACCTAATGAAAAACTGTTTTTT.

This clonotype has a handful of counts. The chain joins TRBV20-1 to TRBJ1-5; unclear D gene. V was trimmed by 3 bases and J by 3 bases, leaving 9 bases between them. Looked up from germline, CDR1 is DFQATT and CDR2 is SNEGSKA (reference sequence). The CDR3 has 13 amino acids. In DNA, the CDR3 is TGCAGTGCTAGTGGTGCAGTCAATCAGCCCCAGCATTTT. Encoded protein: CSASGAVNQPQHF.

This clonotype was observed many times. The J gene is TRBJ2-7, the V gene TRBV28; 10 bases fit TRBD1. J gave up 2 bases and V 7 bases, and 14 bases lay outside the gene matches. The CDR3 runs 17 residues. Germline V gene sequence: CDR1 MDHEN, CDR2 SYDVKM. CDR3 sequence: CASTRDRGLNTTYEQYF. In DNA, the CDR3 is TGTGCCAGCACCCGTGACAGGGGGCTAAACACTACCTACGAGCAGTACTTC. The entire variable domain, with the rest obtained from reference TRBV28 and TRBJ2-7, is as follows: DVKVTQSSRYLVKRTGEKVFLECVQDMDHENMFWYRQDPGLGLRLIYFSYDVKMKEKGDIPEGYSVSREKKERFSLILESASTNQTSMYLCASTRDRGLNTTYEQYFGPGTRLTVT.

This clonotype was picked up many times. The chain carries TRBV6-2 or TRBV6-3 and TRBJ1-1; 7 positions agree with TRBD1. The V gene end was trimmed by 6 bases and the J gene end by 2 bases; junction bases not matched to a gene: 6. Germline V CDR1 and CDR2: MNHEY, SVGEGT. The CDR3 runs 14 residues. The CDR3 DNA is TGTGCCAGCAGAGCTCGGGACAGTAACACTGAAGCTTTCTTT. It translates to CASRARDSNTEAFF.

This clonotype appeared a few times. The chain has TRBV24-1 and TRBJ2-1; 8 bases map to TRBD2. The CDR3 loop spans 22 amino acids. Germline CDR1 reads KGHDR; CDR2 reads SFDVKD. V trimming: 5 bases; J trimming: 3 bases; junction bases outside the gene matches: 26. DNA of the CDR3: TGTGCCACCAGTGGTAGGAGTGGTAGCGGGAAACGGTCCGCGCAATTCTACAATGAGCAGTTCTTC. It codes for CATSGRSGSGKRSAQFYNEQFF.

V gene TRBV19 combines with J gene TRBJ1-2; D is possibly TRBD1 (5 bases). V shed 5 bases and J shed 8 bases, with 15 bases lying between them. Germline CDR1 reads LNHDA; CDR2 reads SQIVND (reference sequence). The length of the CDR3 is 13 residues. CDR3 protein: CASSPRLQEGYTF. DNA of the CDR3: TGTGCCAGTAGTCCCCGTCTACAGGAGGGCTACACCTTC.

There are many counts of this clonotype. The chain uses TRBV11-1 and TRBJ2-7; D is unresolved. Germline loops: CDR1 SGHAT, CDR2 FQDESV (reference sequence). This CDR3 has 13 residues. Trimming removed 3 bases at V and 0 bases at J, with 6 bases between. CDR3 DNA: TGTGCCAGCAGCTTTGCGGTCTCCTACGAGCAGTACTTC. Translation gives CASSFAVSYEQYF.

V and J are TRBV9 and TRBJ1-1; D is possibly TRBD1 (5 bases). The V gene lost 0 bases and the J gene lost 3 bases, with 15 bases spanning the gap. This CDR3 region has 16 residues. Germline V gene lookup returns CDR1 SGDLS and CDR2 YYNGEE. The CDR3 bases are TGTGCCAGCAGCGTAGGTGGGGCGTTCAGAGACACTGAAGCTTTCTTT. This codes for CASSVGGAFRDTEAFF.